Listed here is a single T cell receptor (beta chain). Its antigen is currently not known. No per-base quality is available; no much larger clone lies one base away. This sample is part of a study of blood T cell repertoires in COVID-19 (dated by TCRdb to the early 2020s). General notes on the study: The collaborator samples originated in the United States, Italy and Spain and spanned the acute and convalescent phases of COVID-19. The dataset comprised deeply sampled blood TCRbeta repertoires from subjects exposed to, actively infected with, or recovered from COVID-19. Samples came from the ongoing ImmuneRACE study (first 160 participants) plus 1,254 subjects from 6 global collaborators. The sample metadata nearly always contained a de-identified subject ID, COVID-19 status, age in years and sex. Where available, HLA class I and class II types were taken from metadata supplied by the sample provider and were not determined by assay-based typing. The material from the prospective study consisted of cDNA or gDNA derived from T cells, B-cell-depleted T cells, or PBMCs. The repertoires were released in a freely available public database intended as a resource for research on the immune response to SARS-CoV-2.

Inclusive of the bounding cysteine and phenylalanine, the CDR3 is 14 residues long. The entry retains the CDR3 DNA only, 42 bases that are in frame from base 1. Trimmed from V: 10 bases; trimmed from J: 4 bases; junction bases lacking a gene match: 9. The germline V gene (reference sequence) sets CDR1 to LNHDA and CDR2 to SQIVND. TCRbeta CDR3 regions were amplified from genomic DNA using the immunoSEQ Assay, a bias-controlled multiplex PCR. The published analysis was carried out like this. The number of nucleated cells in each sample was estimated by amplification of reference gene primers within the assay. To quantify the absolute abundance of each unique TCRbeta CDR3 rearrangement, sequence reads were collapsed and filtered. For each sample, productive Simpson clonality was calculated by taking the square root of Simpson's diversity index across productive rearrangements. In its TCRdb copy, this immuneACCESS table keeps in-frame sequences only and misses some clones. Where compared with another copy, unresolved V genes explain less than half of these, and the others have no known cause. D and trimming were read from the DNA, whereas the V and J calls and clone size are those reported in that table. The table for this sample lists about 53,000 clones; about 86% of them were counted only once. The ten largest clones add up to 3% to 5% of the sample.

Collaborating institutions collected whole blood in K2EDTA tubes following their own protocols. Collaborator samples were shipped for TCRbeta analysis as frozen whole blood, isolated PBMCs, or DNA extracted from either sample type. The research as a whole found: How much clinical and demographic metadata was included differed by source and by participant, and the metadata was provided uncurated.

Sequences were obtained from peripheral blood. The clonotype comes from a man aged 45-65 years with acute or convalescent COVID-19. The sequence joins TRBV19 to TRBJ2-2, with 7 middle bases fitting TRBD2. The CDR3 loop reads CATAGGGGTGELFF. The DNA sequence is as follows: TGTGCCACAGCCGGTGGGGGGGGCACCGGGGAGCTGTTTTTT.